Given below is one T cell receptor (beta chain) in context. These data come from a study of lymphopenia after photon versus proton radiotherapy. TCRdb's table, derived via immunoSEQ multiplex PCR, lists solely in-frame clones and lacks some. Among 35,000 to 45,000 clones listed, more than 70% were seen once. The germline V and J ends were trimmed by 7 bases and 1 base, with 10 bases remaining between them. CDR3 length: 13 residues. Germline CDR1 LNHDA, CDR2 SQIVND (reference sequence). This sequence joins TRBV19 and TRBJ1-1; no reliable D call. The source was peripheral blood, collected from a patient treated with photon-based radiotherapy. The receptor comes from a man in his fifties with gastric cancer. As DNA, the CDR3 is TGTGCCAGTAAGTGGCAGCCGAACACTGAAGCTTTCTTT. Amino acids: CASKWQPNTEAFF.